One T cell receptor beta chain is described in this entry. The target of this receptor is not known. The input lacks base qualities; no much larger clone sits a single base away. Trimming removed 7 bases from V and 1 base from J, leaving 10 bases between the germline ends. CDR3 length: 13 amino acids, cysteine to phenylalanine. The CDR3 DNA has 39 bases and is translated from base 1. Sequences MNHEY (CDR1) and SVGAGI (CDR2) are obtained from the germline V gene. TCRbeta CDR3 regions were amplified from genomic DNA using the immunoSEQ Assay, a bias-controlled multiplex PCR. In the paper's pipeline: The number of nucleated cells in each sample was estimated from the amplification of reference gene primers within the assay. Sequence reads were collapsed and filtered to measure the absolute abundance of every unique TCRbeta CDR3 rearrangement. Productive Simpson clonality was computed per sample as the square root of Simpson's diversity index over productive rearrangements. This immuneACCESS table, as held by TCRdb, lists in-frame sequences with V and J called but not all clones. Of the missing ones, under half trace to an unresolved V gene in checked studies; the others have no known cause. The V and J calls and clone size are taken from that table; D and trimming were inferred from the DNA. The sample table shows fewer than 65,000 clones, and around 80% are seen once. 12% of the sample is in the top ten clones.

Each collaborating institution followed its own protocols to collect whole blood in K2EDTA tubes. For TCRbeta analysis, collaborators shipped samples as frozen whole blood, isolated PBMCs, or DNA extracted from either of those sample types. This sample stems from a study of blood T cell repertoires in COVID-19 (dated by TCRdb to about 2020). With respect to the entire study: Samples covering the acute and convalescent phases of COVID-19 were provided by collaborators in the United States, Italy and Spain. The prospective study material was composed of cDNA or gDNA derived from T cells, B-cell-depleted T cells, or PBMCs. Subjects who had been exposed to COVID-19, were actively infected with it, or had recovered from it provided the deeply sampled blood TCRbeta repertoires that made up the dataset. A freely available public database, intended as a resource for researchers studying the immune response to SARS-CoV-2, is where the repertoires were released. The samples were drawn from the first 160 participants of the ongoing ImmuneRACE study and from more than 1,000 subjects provided by 6 global collaborators. A de-identified subject ID, COVID-19 status, age in years and sex were almost always included in the sample metadata. HLA class I and class II types, where available, came from metadata supplied by the sample provider rather than from assay-based typing. Study-wide findings and limitations: The amount of clinical and demographic metadata varied by source and participant and was provided uncurated.

This receptor was obtained from a human donor in a cohort sampled during active COVID-19. The V gene is TRBV6-5 and the J gene is TRBJ1-1; TRBD1 is a weak D gene call, 6 bases matching. Sequenced input: peripheral blood. The DNA sequence is TGTGCCAGCAAAGAACAGGGGAACACTGAAGCTTTCTTT. The translation is CASKEQGNTEAFF.